This entry describes one T cell receptor (beta chain). With 4 bases clipped from V and 2 bases from J, the junction kept 4 bases outside the gene matches. Per the germline V gene, CDR1 is LGHNA and CDR2 is YSLEER. This CDR3 comprises 15 residues. A 200 ng quantity of DNA, roughly 29,000 T cell genomes, went into the sorted-subset replicate PCRs. Assay used: immunoSEQ multiplex PCR; TCRdb lists only in-frame clones, some missing. The profile shows roughly 1 million clones, more than 75% of them singletons. Only Caucasian adults living in Nashville, Tennessee made up the donor group. The data belong to a study of shared clonotypes between healthy human individuals.

Sequenced sample: memory CD4+ T cells from PBMCs. As for subset: CD45RA-negative fraction. The rearrangement links TRBV4-3 to TRBJ2-3; TRBD1 agrees at 9 bases. The sequence derives from a man younger than 35 in good health. Some clones in this sample may be carry-over from other donors' samples. CDR3 protein: CASSRRDRDTDTQYF. CDR3 DNA sequence: TGCGCCAGCAGCCGTAGGGACAGGGACACAGATACGCAGTATTTT.